Shown below are 2 T cell receptor beta chains from a single sample sequenced in a study of blood T cell repertoires in COVID-19 (TCRdb year 2020). Receptor libraries were prepared by the immunoSEQ multiplex PCR assay. In its TCRdb copy, this immuneACCESS table keeps in-frame sequences only and misses some clones. Where compared with another copy, unresolved V genes explain less than half of these, and the others have no known cause. This sample holds about 250,000 clones; around 89% were observed only once. The ten largest clones capture about 2.2% of the sample. The sequenced material came from PBMCs or T cells enriched from blood (not recorded which). These TCRs come from a woman aged 18 to 35 who had recovered from COVID-19.

In this sample, this clone turned up once. This chain joins TRBV5-6 and TRBJ2-1; 10 positions agree with TRBD2. Germline CDR1 is SGHDT and CDR2 is YYEEEE. Unmatched junction bases numbered 10, after V lost 4 bases and J lost 6 bases. The CDR3 is 16 amino acids. The CDR3 here is CASSLVERGGRNEQFF. The CDR3 region has the DNA TGTGCCAGCAGCCTGGTGGAGCGGGGGGGCCGCAATGAGCAGTTCTTC.

This clone was counted only a few times. The chain couples TRBV5-4 to TRBJ1-2, with 8 bases lining up with TRBD1. Germline V gene data show CDR1 as SGHNT and CDR2 as YYREEE (reference sequence). The CDR3 covers 16 residues. Unmatched junction bases numbered 14, after V lost 6 bases and J lost 4 bases. The CDR3 DNA is TGTGCCAGCATCGACCCCCGGAACAGGGGGAGCTATGGCTACACCTTC. It specifies CASIDPRNRGSYGYTF. Drawing the rest from reference TRBV5-4 and TRBJ1-2, the complete variable domain is ETGVTQSPTHLIKTRGQQVTLRCSSQSGHNTVSWYQQALGQGPQFIFQYYREEENGRGNFPPRFSGLQFPNYSSELNVNALELDDSALYLCASIDPRNRGSYGYTFGSGTRLTVV.